This T cell receptor (beta chain) was identified in a study of CD8 T cells in ankylosing spondylitis. TCRdb re-derived calls from the 5' RACE reads in MiXCR, one entry per CDR3 protein. Among about 280,000 distinct CDR3 sequences listed, around 19% were seen once. Regarding the study as a whole: Disease-linked clones were found to be CD8+ and relatively rare in peripheral blood. Typical of ankylosing spondylitis blood, it appeared, was a TCR beta motif of eight highly homologous variants. It was reported that disease-linked clones were significantly enriched in matched ankylosing spondylitis synovial fluid.

This clonotype was counted between two and nine times. What it binds is unknown. V lost 4 bases to trimming and J lost 5 bases, with 30 bases between them. The CDR3 covers 20 residues. Germline V gene sequence: CDR1 MNHEY, CDR2 SVGEGT. The chain recombines TRBV6-2 or TRBV6-3 with TRBJ2-4; perhaps TRBD1 as D (7 bases). The source of this sequence is a male donor with ankylosing spondylitis or in good health (not recorded which). The source material was blood, either unsorted or a sorted T cell fraction (not recorded which). Here the CDR3 DNA reads TGTGCCAGCAGTTCCACCGGGGGACAGAGAGAAACGGCAAGGCAAAACATTCAGTACTTC. Translation gives CASSSTGGQRETARQNIQYF.